This TCR beta chain came from a study of OX40 agonist ivuxolimab in advanced cancers. For the study at large: Males comprised 82.7% of the group, whose mean age was approximately 60 years (range 23 to 79).

Study-level findings and limits: At 0.1 to 3.0 mg/kg, CD4+ and CD8+ blood T cells expanded clonally by week 6. Averaging showed that CD8+ T cells had more expanded clones than CD4+ did.

V dropped 0 bases and J dropped 2 bases, with 11 bases sitting between them. This CDR3 is built from 15 residues. Germline V gene sequence: CDR1 SGHNT, CDR2 YYREEE (reference sequence). A note on this clone: Its target is unknown.

Profiled with immunoSEQ multiplex PCR; TCRdb holds only in-frame clones, not every one. The table lists tens of thousands of clones, roughly 80% of them singletons. The receptor was isolated from an adult with an advanced solid tumor such as melanoma, head and neck, liver or kidney cancer. This sequence joins TRBV5-4 and TRBJ1-1; D is unclear. The sample in question was CD4+ or CD8+ T cells sorted from blood, obtained in a trial of the OX40 agonist ivuxolimab. The CDR3 region is CASSLGGPVNTEAFF. DNA for the CDR3: TGTGCCAGCAGCTTGGGAGGACCGGTAAACACTGAAGCTTTCTTT.